This T cell receptor (beta chain) was found in a study of CD8 T cells in ankylosing spondylitis. Study results and caveats: Relatively rare in peripheral blood, disease-linked clones were also CD8+. Clones tied to disease were said to be significantly enriched in matched ankylosing spondylitis synovial fluid. Typical of ankylosing spondylitis blood, it appeared, was a TCR beta motif of roughly eight highly homologous variants. Some of these motif variants have turned up before, in reports on reactive arthritis synovial fluid and blood.

Turning to this clonotype: What it binds is not known.

TCR beta libraries were made by quantitative 5'-RACE with molecular barcodes. TCRdb processed the 5' RACE reads anew with MiXCR; each CDR3 protein has one entry. Counted here are around 220,000 distinct CDR3 sequences, roughly 18% occurring once; the ten biggest clones make up more than 40%. Trimming stripped 1 base from V and 2 bases from J, with 16 bases between. This CDR3 comprises 16 residues. CDR1 and CDR2 (germline): SQVTM, ANQGSEA. The sample taken for sequencing was blood, either unsorted or a sorted T cell fraction (not recorded which). The receptor comes from a male donor with ankylosing spondylitis. The chain recombines TRBV29-1 with TRBJ2-3; a possible D gene is TRBD1 (6 bases). CDR3 coding DNA: TGCAGCGTTGAAGTGGGGGCAGTTCTCGACACAGATACGCAGTATTTT. Translating it yields CSVEVGAVLDTDTQYF.